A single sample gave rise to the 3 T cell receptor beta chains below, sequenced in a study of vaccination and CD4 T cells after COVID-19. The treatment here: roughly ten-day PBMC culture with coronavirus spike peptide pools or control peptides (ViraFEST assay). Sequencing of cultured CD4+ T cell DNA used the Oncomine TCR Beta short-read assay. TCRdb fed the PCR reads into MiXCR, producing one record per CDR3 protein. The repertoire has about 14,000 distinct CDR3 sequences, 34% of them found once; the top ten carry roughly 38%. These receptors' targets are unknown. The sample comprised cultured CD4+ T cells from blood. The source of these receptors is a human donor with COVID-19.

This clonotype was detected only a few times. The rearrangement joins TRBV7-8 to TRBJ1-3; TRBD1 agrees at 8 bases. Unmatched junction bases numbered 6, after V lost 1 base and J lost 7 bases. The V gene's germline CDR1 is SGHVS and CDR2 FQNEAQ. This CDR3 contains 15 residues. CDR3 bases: TGTGCCAGCAGCTTAGTACAGGGGGGTGTCAACACCATATATTTT. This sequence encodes CASSLVQGGVNTIYF.

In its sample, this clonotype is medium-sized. CDR3 sequence reads: CASTLGQGRSTDTQYF. CDR3 DNA: TGTGCCAGCACCTTGGGACAGGGAAGGAGTACAGATACGCAGTATTTT. The genes are TRBV11-3 and TRBJ2-3; 9 bases line up with TRBD1. The length of the CDR3 is 16 residues. J lost 3 bases, V lost 7 bases, and 11 bases had no gene match. The V gene's germline CDR1 is SGHNT and CDR2 YENEEA.

The CDR3 sequence: CSSTGAIMNTEAFF. CDR3 DNA: TGCAGCTCGACAGGGGCCATTATGAACACTGAAGCTTTCTTT. The chain uses TRBV29-1 and TRBJ1-1, with 8 bases lining up with TRBD1. The V segment lost 8 bases and the J segment 0 bases; nucleotides outside the gene matches: 8. CDR1 and CDR2 from the germline V gene are SQVTM and ANQGSEA. The CDR3 consists of 14 residues.